Presented here are 20 T cell receptor beta chains from one specimen sequenced in a study of early T cells in non-severe SARS-CoV-2 infection. TCRdb used MiXCR to reprocess the 5' RACE reads, holding one entry per CDR3 protein. The sample comprises 45,000 to 50,000 distinct CDR3 sequences, roughly 6.2% of which are singletons, and roughly 6.9% rests with the top ten. The sample was whole blood, taken at baseline. These receptors all stem from an adult who was a healthcare worker with PCR-confirmed SARS-CoV-2 infection or an uninfected control (not recorded which).

This clonotype was counted at least ten times. The CDR3 reads CASSVNRMSEKLFF. The CDR3 DNA reads TGTGCCAGTAGTGTGAACAGGATGAGTGAAAAACTGTTTTTT. This chain connects TRBV19 to TRBJ1-4; D is perhaps TRBD1 (5 bases). From germline, CDR1 is LNHDA and CDR2 SQIVND (reference sequence). The CDR3 consists of 14 residues. V shed 5 bases and J shed 7 bases, with 14 bases lying between them.

This clonotype was seen ten or more times. This chain joins TRBV4-1 and TRBJ2-7; possibly TRBD1 for D (6 bases). Trimming left V 3 bases short and J 2 bases short, with 14 bases between. The CDR3 spans 15 residues. The germline V gene encodes CDR1 MGHRA and CDR2 YSYEKL. CDR3 region: CASSQTPDRTYEQYF. DNA of the CDR3: TGCGCCAGCAGCCAGACCCCTGACAGGACCTACGAGCAGTACTTC.

This clonotype occurred a few times. This chain links TRBV24-1 with TRBJ2-1; 8 bases map to TRBD2. The V gene end was trimmed by 2 bases and the J gene end by 5 bases; junction bases not matched to a gene: 7. CDR1 and CDR2 (germline): KGHDR, SFDVKD. The CDR3 extends over 16 amino acids. This CDR3 reads CATSDWAGLGNNEQFF. In DNA form, the CDR3 reads TGTGCCACCAGTGATTGGGCGGGACTAGGGAACAATGAGCAGTTCTTC.

The V call is TRBV28, the J call TRBJ2-1; perhaps TRBD2 as D (6 bases). The CDR3 runs 14 residues. Germline CDR1 and CDR2: MDHEN and SYDVKM. Deletions cut 5 bases from V and 3 bases from J, with 11 bases between. This CDR3 reads CASSNSGYYNEQFF. In nucleotides, the CDR3 is TGTGCCAGCAGTAATAGCGGATACTACAATGAGCAGTTCTTC.

This clonotype occurred many times. The CDR3 DNA follows: TGTGCCAGCTCACCACTTGGCGCATTCGAAGCTTTCTTT. Translated: CASSPLGAFEAFF. The chain carries TRBV18 and TRBJ1-1; D not resolved. Trimming left V 1 base short and J 8 bases short, with 11 bases between. The CDR3 sequence is 13 residues long. Germline V gives CDR1 KGHSH, CDR2 LQKENI.

The chain carries TRBV11-2 and TRBJ2-1, with D tentatively TRBD2 (7 bases). Germline values: CDR1 SGHAT, CDR2 FQNNGV. Trimming removed 2 bases at V and 3 bases at J, with 11 bases between. The CDR3 runs 15 residues. The CDR3 spells CASSLSGGNYNEQFF. As DNA, the CDR3 is TGTGCCAGCAGCTTATCGGGGGGCAACTACAATGAGCAGTTCTTC.

This clonotype has a handful of counts. CDR3 DNA: TGTGCCAGCAGCTTAGGAGGCGGGACAGGGTATCACTTT. Its protein product is CASSLGGGTGYHF. The chain combines TRBV7-2 with TRBJ1-6, with 9 bases lining up with TRBD1. This CDR3 region has 13 residues. V lost 1 base, J lost 19 bases, and 8 bases stayed unmatched. CDR1 SGHTA and CDR2 FQGNSA come from the germline V gene.

This sequence joins TRBV11-2 and TRBJ1-1; no clear D. From germline, CDR1 is SGHAT and CDR2 FQNNGV. The germline V and J ends were trimmed by 0 bases and 1 base, with 9 bases remaining between them. CDR3 size: 15 residues. The CDR3 loop reads CASSLDPVPNTEAFF. As DNA, the CDR3 is TGTGCCAGCAGCTTAGATCCGGTACCGAACACTGAAGCTTTCTTT. Together with reference TRBV11-2 and TRBJ1-1, the CDR3 gives the full variable domain: EAGVAQSPRYKIIEKRQSVAFWCNPISGHATLYWYQQILGQGPKLLIQFQNNGVVDDSQLPKDRFSAERLKGVDSTLKIQPAKLEDSAVYLCASSLDPVPNTEAFFGQGTRLTVV.

Ten or more counts support this clonotype. The chain has TRBV12-3 or TRBV12-4 and TRBJ1-2, with D possibly TRBD1 on 5 matching bases. CDR3 length: 15 amino acids. The V end was cut by 3 bases, the J end by 0 bases, with 11 bases between. CDR3 residues: CASSLGGETNYGYTF. The CDR3 DNA is TGTGCCAGCAGTTTGGGAGGGGAAACTAACTATGGCTACACCTTC.

In this sample, this clonotype turned up a few times. The gene calls are TRBV6-6 and TRBJ1-4, with a possible D match to TRBD1 (6 bases). The V and J ends lost 5 bases and 3 bases respectively, with 16 bases between them. Germline-derived CDR1 and CDR2 are MNHNY and SVGAGI (reference sequence). The CDR3 extends over 16 amino acids. CDR3 sequence reads: CASSTGGERSNEKLFF. The CDR3 bases are TGTGCCAGCAGTACCGGGGGCGAGAGGTCTAATGAAAAACTGTTTTTT.

This clonotype was counted a few times. The chain combines TRBV5-4 with TRBJ2-5, with TRBD2 matching 10 bases. Germline CDR1 SGHNT, CDR2 YYREEE (reference sequence). With 5 bases clipped from V and 4 bases from J, the junction kept 5 bases outside the gene matches. This CDR3 is 14 amino acids long. Here the CDR3 DNA reads TGTGCCAGCAGGCTAGCGGGAGCTGTAGAGACCCAGTACTTC. The encoded protein is CASRLAGAVETQYF.

This clonotype came up many times. This rearrangement joins TRBV28 to TRBJ2-4; 8 positions match TRBD1. In germline, CDR1 is MDHEN, CDR2 SYDVKM. V lost 3 bases, J lost 6 bases, and 4 bases stayed unmatched. The CDR3 has 14 amino acids. The CDR3 sequence is CASSFSDRGNIQYF. The CDR3 DNA is TGTGCCAGCAGTTTCAGTGACAGGGGAAACATTCAGTACTTC.

This clonotype was observed a handful of times. This rearrangement joins TRBV7-9 to TRBJ2-1, with 10 bases that match TRBD2. From germline, CDR1 is SEHNR and CDR2 FQNEAQ (reference sequence). This CDR3 comprises 16 residues. V shed 3 bases and J 6 bases; nucleotides not matched to a gene: 8. CDR3 amino acids: CASSFSGLAGVNEQFF. DNA of the CDR3: TGTGCCAGCAGCTTTTCGGGGCTAGCGGGAGTCAATGAGCAGTTCTTC.

This clonotype was detected ten times or more. The chain employs TRBV6-5 and TRBJ1-1, with TRBD1 as a possible D gene (5 bases). Per the germline V gene, CDR1 is MNHEY and CDR2 is SVGAGI. V was clipped by 1 base and J by 4 bases, with 13 bases between them. CDR3 length equals 15 residues. The CDR3 coding sequence is TGTGCCAGCAGTTACTGGGGCAGGGTTAGCACTGAAGCTTTCTTT. Encoded protein: CASSYWGRVSTEAFF.

The chain couples TRBV29-1 to TRBJ2-4; D is undetermined. Trimming left V 6 bases short and J 0 bases short, with 3 bases between. The length of the CDR3 is 11 residues. The germline CDR1 and CDR2 sequences are SQVTM and ANQGSEA. The CDR3 region is CSVIAKNIQYF. The DNA of the CDR3 is TGCAGCGTCATAGCCAAAAACATTCAGTACTTC.

Judged by abundance, this clonotype is medium-sized. DNA for the CDR3: TGTGCCAGCAGTCCTTTCCCAGCGGGAGATTTCTCCGAGCAGTACTTC. Its translation: CASSPFPAGDFSEQYF. V gene TRBV12-3 or TRBV12-4 combines with J gene TRBJ2-7; 8 bases agree with TRBD2. This CDR3 spans 16 amino acids. V was pared by 5 bases and J by 6 bases, with 15 bases of the junction left unmatched.

This clonotype was picked up many times. The V call is TRBV5-4, the J call TRBJ2-2; 10 nucleotides agree with TRBD2. The CDR3 runs 17 residues. V lost 2 bases, J lost 4 bases, and 8 bases stayed unmatched. Germline CDR1 is SGHNT and CDR2 is YYREEE (reference sequence). In DNA form, the CDR3 reads TGTGCCAGCAGCTTCGGGCGAGCGGGAGGGGGCACCGGGGAGCTGTTTTTT. Encoded protein: CASSFGRAGGGTGELFF. The full variable domain, rest sourced from reference TRBV5-4 and TRBJ2-2, is ETGVTQSPTHLIKTRGQQVTLRCSSQSGHNTVSWYQQALGQGPQFIFQYYREEENGRGNFPPRFSGLQFPNYSSELNVNALELDDSALYLCASSFGRAGGGTGELFFGEGSRLTVL.

This clonotype was detected only a few times. The chain carries TRBV7-2 and TRBJ1-2, with D possibly being TRBD1 (5 bases). CDR1 and CDR2 from the germline V gene are SGHTA and FQGNSA. The V end lost 4 bases, the J end lost 7 bases, and 19 bases lay between the germline ends. This CDR3 spans 15 amino acids. The CDR3 loop reads CASSSRAPLRGGYTF. CDR3 nucleotides: TGTGCCAGCAGCTCCCGGGCCCCCCTGAGGGGTGGCTACACCTTC.

The J gene is TRBJ2-3, the V gene TRBV29-1; D might be TRBD1 (6 bases). This CDR3 has 14 amino acids. The germline V and J ends were trimmed by 7 bases and 1 base, with 15 bases remaining between them. Looked up from germline, CDR1 is SQVTM and CDR2 is ANQGSEA. CDR3 nucleotides: TGCAGCGCTGAGAGGGGGACCGGCACAGATACGCAGTATTTT. This gives the protein CSAERGTGTDTQYF.

This chain uses TRBV10-3 with TRBJ2-7, with no clear D. The CDR3 has 15 residues. V was trimmed by 2 bases and J by 0 bases, leaving 11 bases between them. The germline V gene encodes CDR1 ENHRY and CDR2 SYGVKD. CDR3 DNA: TGTGCCATCAGTGAGCGAGGCCCCGGCTCCTACGAGCAGTACTTC. This translates into CAISERGPGSYEQYF.